Reported below is one TCR beta chain. These data come from a study of blood T cell repertoires in COVID-19. Across the study: Whether acute or convalescent, the COVID-19 samples came from the United States, Italy and Spain. T cells, B-cell-depleted T cells, or PBMCs provided the cDNA or gDNA that served as material.

Germline CDR1 reads MNHNY; CDR2 reads SVGAGI (reference sequence). This CDR3 is 15 amino acids long. Deletions cut 6 bases from V and 11 bases from J, with 25 bases between. Authors' analysis steps: Researchers report that nucleated cell counts were estimated from reference gene primer amplification. The repertoire was sequenced with immunoSEQ multiplex PCR; TCRdb's copy has only in-frame clones and lacks some. V and J calls plus clone size are reproduced from that table; the DNA served to infer D and trimming. Of around 67,000 clones listed, approximately 80% were seen once; the top ten hold about 15%.

This sequence originates from a man at least 80 years old with active COVID-19. The chain uses TRBV6-6 and TRBJ1-2, with a weak D call TRBD1 (5 bases). The source material was peripheral blood. The CDR3 reads CASRIRGAPSMRYTF. The CDR3, as DNA: TGTGCCAGCAGAATCCGCGGGGCCCCGTCTATGAGGTACACCTTC.